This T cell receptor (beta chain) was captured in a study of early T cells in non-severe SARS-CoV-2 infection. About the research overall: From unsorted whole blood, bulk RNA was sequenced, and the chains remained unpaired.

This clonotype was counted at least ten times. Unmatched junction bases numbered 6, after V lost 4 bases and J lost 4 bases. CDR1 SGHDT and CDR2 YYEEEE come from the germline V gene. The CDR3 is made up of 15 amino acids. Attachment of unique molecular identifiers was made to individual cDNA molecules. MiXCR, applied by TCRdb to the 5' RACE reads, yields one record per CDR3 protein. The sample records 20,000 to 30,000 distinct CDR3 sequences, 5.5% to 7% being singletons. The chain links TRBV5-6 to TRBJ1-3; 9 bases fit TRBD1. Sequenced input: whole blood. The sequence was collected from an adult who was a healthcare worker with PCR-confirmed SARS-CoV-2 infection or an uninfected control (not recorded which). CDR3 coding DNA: TGTGCCAGCAGCCCACAGGGGGCAACAGGAAACACCATATATTTT. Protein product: CASSPQGATGNTIYF.